The 9 T cell receptor beta chains below come from one sample, sequenced in a study of CD8+CD57+ T cells in acquired aplastic anemia. TCR beta VDJ and CDR3 were profiled, and genomic DNA was the template. MiXCR, applied by TCRdb to the reads, yields one record per CDR3 protein. Of roughly 420,000 distinct CDR3 sequences detected, roughly 64% appear once; the ten largest clones hold around 4%. Material: sorted CD4+, CD8+, or CD8+CD57+ T cells (not recorded which) from PBMCs. The receptor set was obtained from a human donor in good health, serving as a control.

This CDR3 reads CASSPQQGKDTQYF. DNA for the CDR3: TGTGCCAGCTCACCACAACAGGGCAAAGATACGCAGTATTTT. The V call is TRBV18, the J call TRBJ2-3; D possibly corresponds to TRBD1 (6 bases). Trimming stripped 1 base from V and 5 bases from J, with 10 bases between. The CDR3 consists of 14 residues. Germline assignment: CDR1 KGHSH and CDR2 LQKENI.

This clonotype was seen repeatedly, ten times or more. The V and J genes are TRBV20-1 and TRBJ2-1; 16 bases match TRBD2. The trim removed 6 bases at V and 8 bases at J, leaving 7 bases unmatched. This CDR3 spans 15 amino acids. Germline V CDR1 and CDR2: DFQATT, SNEGSKA (reference sequence). CDR3 sequence reads: CSAEEGTSGGDEQFF. In DNA form, the CDR3 reads TGCAGTGCGGAGGAAGGGACTAGCGGGGGGGATGAGCAGTTCTTC.

This clonotype is a singleton in its sample. J is TRBJ2-1 and V is TRBV2, with 13 nucleotides matching TRBD2. Germline CDR1 is SNHLY and CDR2 is FYNNEI. This CDR3 has 16 amino acids. The V segment lost 7 bases and the J segment 9 bases; nucleotides outside the gene matches: 12. CDR3 region: CASTSRTSGRGGEQFF. CDR3 sequence (DNA): TGTGCCAGCACTAGCCGAACTAGCGGGAGGGGCGGTGAGCAGTTCTTC. Looking up the rest from reference TRBV2 and TRBJ2-1 gives the full variable domain: EPEVTQTPSHQVTQMGQEVILRCVPISNHLYFYWYRQILGQKVEFLVSFYNNEISEKSEIFDDQFSVERPDGSNFTLKIRSTKLEDSAMYFCASTSRTSGRGGEQFFGPGTRLTVL.

This clonotype appeared a few times. V gene TRBV6-5 combines with J gene TRBJ1-1; tentatively, D is TRBD1 (6 bases). The germline V and J ends were trimmed by 4 bases and 0 bases, with 18 bases remaining between them. This CDR3 is 17 amino acids long. The V gene's germline CDR1 is MNHEY and CDR2 SVGAGI. The CDR3, as DNA: TGTGCCAGCAGTTCACCCCGATACACAGGGATGAACACTGAAGCTTTCTTT. As protein: CASSSPRYTGMNTEAFF.

This chain uses TRBV5-4 with TRBJ2-7; no reliable D call. V gave up 4 bases and J gave up 1 base, with 12 bases separating them. CDR1 is SGHNT and CDR2 is YYREEE in the germline V gene (reference sequence). CDR3 length: 14 amino acids. CDR3 DNA: TGTGCCAGCAGCCTAATGAGGAAATCCTACGAGCAGTACTTC. It specifies CASSLMRKSYEQYF.

V and J are TRBV20-1 and TRBJ2-1; the D gene is possibly TRBD1 (6 bases). CDR3 length: 18 residues. Trimming stripped 6 bases from V and 7 bases from J, with 31 bases between. Germline CDR1 and CDR2: DFQATT and SNEGSKA (reference sequence). CDR3 coding DNA: TGCAGTGCCATATTTACTCGAGGGGACAAAGTCGATTATAATGAGCAGTTCTTC. This sequence encodes CSAIFTRGDKVDYNEQFF.

The chain combines TRBV9 with TRBJ1-2; unclear D gene. V gave up 6 bases and J gave up 7 bases, with 19 bases separating them. Germline CDR1 SGDLS, CDR2 YYNGEE. The CDR3 totals 14 residues. CDR3 nucleotide sequence: TGTGCCAGCACAAAAACATCCAATAAGACTGGCTACACCTTC. Translated, it gives CASTKTSNKTGYTF.

This clonotype was seen once. The chain uses TRBV6-2 or TRBV6-3 and TRBJ1-2; no clear D. This CDR3 is built from 13 residues. Trimming took off 5 bases at V and 8 bases at J, with 15 bases between the two ends. Looked up from germline, CDR1 is MNHEY and CDR2 is SVGEGT. CDR3 nucleotides: TGTGCCAGCAGTAGGGAGGCGGTGGGGGGCTACACCTTC. It encodes CASSREAVGGYTF.

This chain joins TRBV9 and TRBJ2-5, with TRBD2 identical over 9 bases. The ends lost 6 bases at V and 4 bases at J; junction bases unmatched: 13. Germline-derived CDR1 and CDR2 are SGDLS and YYNGEE. CDR3 length equals 16 residues. The CDR3, as DNA: TGTGCCAGCAACCGAGGGACTAGCCCTACCGGAGAGACCCAGTACTTC. As protein: CASNRGTSPTGETQYF.